Shown below are 17 T cell receptor beta chains from a single sample sequenced in a study of blood T cells in healthy people across ages. A second PCR of roughly 7 to 11 cycles used a sample-barcoded 5' primer and a J-beta primer mix. Using its own MiXCR run on the 5' RACE reads, TCRdb lists one record per CDR3 protein. The sample holds about 1.4 million distinct CDR3 sequences, approximately 59% seen once. The sample taken for sequencing was blood. The receptors were sampled from a man younger than 35 in good health.

This chain links TRBV19 with TRBJ2-1, with unresolved D. Germline V gene lookup returns CDR1 LNHDA and CDR2 SQIVND (reference sequence). The CDR3 length is 13 residues. V lost 7 bases and J lost 4, with 11 bases in between. CDR3 in DNA: TGTGCCAGTACTTCGACTCCGTACAATGAGCAGTTCTTC. This sequence encodes CASTSTPYNEQFF.

The DNA for the CDR3 is TGTGCCAGCAGCCCCTACTTCGCCGGGGAGCTGTTTTTT. This encodes CASSPYFAGELFF. The V gene is TRBV6-2 or TRBV6-3, the J gene TRBJ2-2; D unclear. Germline V CDR1 and CDR2: MNHEY, SVGEGT. This CDR3 comprises 13 residues. V lost 6 bases and J lost 6, with 11 bases in between.

This clonotype was found a few times. The V gene is TRBV7-2, the J gene TRBJ2-5, with unresolved D. The CDR3 loop spans 15 amino acids. V dropped 1 base and J dropped 1 base, with 10 bases sitting between them. Per germline, CDR1 SGHTA and CDR2 FQGNSA. CDR3 bases: TGTGCCAGCAGCTTAGGGGGTGGGTCCCAAGAGACCCAGTACTTC. Amino acid sequence: CASSLGGGSQETQYF.

This clonotype has just a few counts. The chain has TRBV4-1 and TRBJ2-7; no firm D call. Trimming left V 1 base short and J 0 bases short, with 13 bases between. This CDR3 has 16 amino acids. CDR1 is MGHRA and CDR2 is YSYEKL in the germline V gene. CDR3 sequence reads: CASSQGVRTSSYEQYF. The CDR3 region has the DNA TGCGCCAGCAGCCAAGGTGTCAGAACGAGCTCCTACGAGCAGTACTTC.

In regard to this clonotype: A junction boundary mismatches the germline segment, possibly from a read error. The chain uses TRBV6-6 and TRBJ1-1; D uncertain. Germline loops: CDR1 MNHNY, CDR2 SVGAGI (reference sequence). The CDR3 consists of 12 residues. CDR3: CASTYLELEAFF. The CDR3 coding sequence is TGTGCCAGCACTTACCTGGAACTTGAAGCTTTCTTT.

This clonotype was seen a handful of times. This sequence joins TRBV11-2 and TRBJ2-7; 8 nucleotides agree with TRBD1. The J segment lost 5 bases and the V segment lost 3 bases, leaving 3 bases of the junction unmatched. The germline gives CDR1 SGHAT, CDR2 FQNNGV. The CDR3 runs 13 residues. The DNA of the CDR3 is TGTGCCAGCAGCTTGACAGGGGCCCACGAGCAGTACTTC. Its protein is CASSLTGAHEQYF.

This chain joins TRBV4-3 and TRBJ2-2; TRBD1 or TRBD2 may be the D gene (5 bases each). V lost 11 bases, J lost 1 base, and 11 bases lay in between. CDR1 is LGHNA and CDR2 is YSLEER in the germline V gene. CDR3 length: 13 residues. The CDR3 DNA follows: TGCGCCCCGGGTGGGGGGAACACCGGGGAGCTGTTTTTT. This gives the protein CAPGGGNTGELFF.

This chain connects TRBV27 to TRBJ2-7; 7 positions match TRBD1. With 4 bases clipped from V and 4 bases from J, the junction kept 10 bases outside the gene matches. The CDR3 extends over 15 amino acids. CDR1 is MNHEY and CDR2 is SMNVEV in the germline V gene (reference sequence). CDR3 coding DNA: TGTGCCAGCAGTTCACTCTTGACAGGGAGATACGAGCAGTACTTC. Its translation is CASSSLLTGRYEQYF.

The rearrangement joins TRBV12-3 or TRBV12-4 to TRBJ2-3; no definite D call. This CDR3 has 14 amino acids. The ends were cut back, 3 bases at V and 0 bases at J, with 7 bases in the middle. For the CDR3, the DNA is TGTGCCAGCAGTTTTACGGATAGCACAGATACGCAGTATTTT. Its protein is CASSFTDSTDTQYF.

This chain links TRBV5-1 with TRBJ1-1, with D unresolved. The CDR3 consists of 15 residues. Germline CDR1 reads SGHRS; CDR2 reads YFSETQ. Deletions cut 4 bases from V and 0 bases from J, with 13 bases between. The CDR3, as DNA: TGCGCCAGCAGCGTGGACGGAACCTTGAACACTGAAGCTTTCTTT. This gives the protein CASSVDGTLNTEAFF. Filled out from reference TRBV5-1 and TRBJ1-1, the complete variable domain reads KAGVTQTPRYLIKTRGQQVTLSCSPISGHRSVSWYQQTPGQGLQFLFEYFSETQRNKGNFPGRFSGRQFSNSRSEMNVSTLELGDSALYLCASSVDGTLNTEAFFGQGTRLTVV.

The genes are TRBV14 and TRBJ2-1; no reliable D call. The V gene lost 7 bases and the J gene lost 5 bases, with 9 bases spanning the gap. The CDR3 is 12 amino acids. CDR1 is SGHDN and CDR2 is FVKESK in the germline V gene. CDR3 residues: CASISWNNEQFF. As DNA, the CDR3 is TGTGCCAGCATCAGCTGGAACAATGAGCAGTTCTTC.

The gene calls are TRBV20-1 and TRBJ2-1; D perhaps matches TRBD2 (6 bases). The CDR3 is made up of 12 amino acids. Germline CDR1 is DFQATT and CDR2 is SNEGSKA (reference sequence). V shed 5 bases and J shed 7 bases, with 12 bases lying between them. The CDR3 DNA reads TGCAGTGCTGACTCGCGGGGAAATGAGCAGTTCTTC. Protein product: CSADSRGNEQFF.

This rearrangement joins TRBV3-1 to TRBJ2-7, with a tentative D call TRBD1 (5 bases). Trimming stripped 2 bases from V and 3 bases from J, with 17 bases between. Germline-derived CDR1 and CDR2 are LGHDT and YNNKEL (reference sequence). The CDR3 runs to 16 residues. CDR3 sequence (DNA): TGTGCCAGCAGCCAAAGGGCGCTTAAAGGGGACTACGAGCAGTACTTC. It translates to CASSQRALKGDYEQYF.

This clonotype turned up a few times. V usage is TRBV11-3 and J usage is TRBJ2-3; a possible D gene is TRBD2 (6 bases). Germline V lookup: CDR1 SGHNT, CDR2 YENEEA. Trimming removed 8 bases at V and 2 bases at J, with 14 bases between. This CDR3 contains 14 residues. The DNA of the CDR3 is TGTGCCAGCTCGGGCGGGGCTACCACAGATACGCAGTATTTT. It is translated as CASSGGATTDTQYF.

The V gene is TRBV6-1, the J gene TRBJ1-5; D gene unclear. Per the germline V gene, CDR1 is MNHNS and CDR2 is SASEGT. The CDR3 consists of 15 residues. V gave up 2 bases and J gave up 2 bases, with 10 bases separating them. The CDR3 DNA follows: TGTGCCAGCAGTGAATACGGGTACCGCAATCAGCCCCAGCATTTT. This encodes CASSEYGYRNQPQHF.

Comment on this clonotype: This CDR3 is missing its conserved last phenylalanine or tryptophan, likely due to a read error. V and J are TRBV15 and TRBJ1-2; TRBD1 is a possible D gene (5 bases). Trimming pared 7 bases from V and 3 bases from J, leaving 15 bases between. CDR3 size: 14 residues. Per the germline V gene, CDR1 is LNHNV and CDR2 is YYDKDF (reference sequence). CDR3 region: CATTLMGGHYGYTV. CDR3 bases: TGTGCCACCACCCTGATGGGGGGTCACTATGGCTACACCGTC.

The table lists this clonotype with a few counts. CDR3 in amino acids: CASRYISGRAADTQYF. The CDR3 nucleotides are TGTGCCAGCCGATATATAAGCGGGAGAGCGGCAGATACGCAGTATTTT. V gene TRBV6-5 combines with J gene TRBJ2-3; 8 nucleotides agree with TRBD2. The V segment lost 8 bases and the J segment 4 bases; nucleotides outside the gene matches: 14. The CDR3 extends over 16 amino acids. Germline CDR1 is MNHEY and CDR2 is SVGAGI.